This T cell receptor beta chain derives from a study of blood T cell repertoires in COVID-19. At the level of the study: PBMCs, B-cell-depleted T cells, or T cells were the source of the cDNA or gDNA that made up the material.

Authors' data handling: From reference gene primer amplification, estimates of nucleated cell counts were derived. The assay was immunoSEQ multiplex PCR, and TCRdb's table has in-frame clones only and misses some. That table gives V, J and clone size, and the DNA gave D and trimming. The sample shows fewer than 250,000 clones, 65% to 85% of them seen only once. Germline values: CDR1 ENHRY, CDR2 SYGVKD. The CDR3 spans 14 residues. The V and J ends lost 6 bases and 7 bases respectively, with 18 bases between them. The rearrangement links TRBV10-3 to TRBJ1-2; possibly TRBD1 for D (6 bases). Sequenced input: peripheral blood. This TCR was sampled from a woman older than 75 with acute or convalescent COVID-19. This chain's CDR3 is CAISDLAGVGGYTF. CDR3 DNA sequence: TGTGCCATCAGCGACCTCGCAGGGGTAGGTGGCTACACCTTC.